These 2 T cell receptor beta chains were all obtained from the same sample, sequenced in a study of shared clonotypes between healthy human individuals. Sequenced by immunoSEQ multiplex PCR; TCRdb stores in-frame clones only, minus some. The sample includes about 870,000 clones, approximately 92% of them seen just once. CD45RO-negative cells were positively selected for CCR7, leaving out terminally differentiated effector memory CD45RA+ cells. Sample: naive CD8+ T cells sorted from blood. These receptors were taken from a man younger than 45 in good health.

This chain uses TRBV7-9 with TRBJ2-3; D gene uncertain. This CDR3 contains 14 residues. V gave up 5 bases and J gave up 2 bases, with 11 bases separating them. Germline CDR1 SEHNR, CDR2 FQNEAQ (reference sequence). The CDR3 DNA follows: TGTGCCAGCAGCCTCCAGCGACCCACAGATACGCAGTATTTT. Protein: CASSLQRPTDTQYF.

The V gene is TRBV4-1, the J gene TRBJ1-2; D possibly corresponds to TRBD1 (6 bases). CDR3 length: 15 residues. The ends were cut back, 1 base at V and 1 base at J, with 10 bases in the middle. Germline CDR1 MGHRA, CDR2 YSYEKL. CDR3 DNA: TGCGCCAGCAGCCAAGTACAGGGAGATAACTATGGCTACACCTTC. It codes for CASSQVQGDNYGYTF.